The 14 T cell receptor beta chains in this list originate from one sample, sequenced in a study of T cell changes during pregnancy in multiple sclerosis. Measured with immunoSEQ multiplex PCR; TCRdb has only the in-frame clones, and not every one. This table holds 43,000 or so clones, more than 85% found once. The specimen was peripheral blood, collected in the third trimester of pregnancy. The receptors stem from a female donor with multiple sclerosis, enrolled in a pregnancy study.

V usage is TRBV25-1 and J usage is TRBJ1-1; TRBD1 aligns across 9 bases. After removal of 3 bases from V and 0 bases from J, the junction contained 2 bases not matched to a gene. The germline gives CDR1 MGHDK, CDR2 SYGVNS. This CDR3 has 15 residues. CDR3: CASSDRDRVNTEAFF. As DNA, the CDR3 is TGTGCCAGCAGTGACCGGGACAGGGTGAACACTGAAGCTTTCTTT.

CDR3 in amino acids: CASSELRTDYNEQFF. The CDR3 coding sequence is TGTGCCAGCAGTGAACTTAGAACAGACTACAATGAGCAGTTCTTC. The rearrangement links TRBV2 to TRBJ2-1, with D hard to call. The CDR3 runs to 15 residues. V lost 2 bases and J lost 3, with 11 bases in between. Germline V gene data show CDR1 as SNHLY and CDR2 as FYNNEI. The full variable domain, with the rest looked up from reference TRBV2 and TRBJ2-1, is EPEVTQTPSHQVTQMGQEVILRCVPISNHLYFYWYRQILGQKVEFLVSFYNNEISEKSEIFDDQFSVERPDGSNFTLKIRSTKLEDSAMYFCASSELRTDYNEQFFGPGTRLTVL.

The chain links TRBV11-2 to TRBJ2-7; D might be TRBD2 (5 bases). The CDR3 covers 15 residues. Per germline, CDR1 SGHAT and CDR2 FQNNGV. V lost 3 bases and J lost 3, with 15 bases in between. The CDR3 DNA reads TGTGCCAGCAGCTTTTTTATGGGAGAGGGCTACGAGCAGTACTTC. Amino acid sequence: CASSFFMGEGYEQYF. The full variable domain, in which reference TRBV11-2 and TRBJ2-7 provide the parts outside the CDR3, is EAGVAQSPRYKIIEKRQSVAFWCNPISGHATLYWYQQILGQGPKLLIQFQNNGVVDDSQLPKDRFSAERLKGVDSTLKIQPAKLEDSAVYLCASSFFMGEGYEQYFGPGTRLTVT.

A word on this clone: Sequence at one end of the junction differs from germline and may be a read error. The chain combines TRBV9 with TRBJ2-3; 9 nucleotides align to TRBD2. This CDR3 is 15 amino acids long. Germline CDR1 and CDR2: SGDLS and YYNGEE. The chain's CDR3 is CASSVDGTSKDTQYF. CDR3 sequence (DNA): TGTGCCAGCAGCGTAGACGGGACTAGCAAAGATACGCAGTATTTT.

The rearrangement uses TRBV9 and TRBJ2-5; 9 bases map to TRBD1. After removal of 0 bases from V and 4 bases from J, the junction contained 4 bases not matched to a gene. This CDR3 is 15 amino acids long. Germline lookup yields CDR1 SGDLS and CDR2 YYNGEE. The CDR3 sequence is CASSVGGTGRETQYF. In nucleotides, the CDR3 is TGTGCCAGCAGCGTAGGAGGGACAGGGCGAGAGACCCAGTACTTC.

The chain combines TRBV6-5 with TRBJ1-2; D remains ambiguous. Germline V gene data show CDR1 as MNHEY and CDR2 as SVGAGI. V was shortened by 5 bases and J by 1 base, with 8 bases between the two germline ends. This CDR3 comprises 13 residues. The CDR3 nucleotides are TGTGCCAGCAGTGAAGCGTTTAACTATGGCTACACCTTC. This codes for CASSEAFNYGYTF.

This rearrangement joins TRBV5-1 to TRBJ2-7; possibly TRBD2 for D (6 bases). Germline V lookup: CDR1 SGHRS, CDR2 YFSETQ. This CDR3 spans 13 amino acids. V dropped 0 bases and J dropped 2 bases, with 6 bases sitting between them. CDR3 loop: CASSLGGTYEQYF. The CDR3, as DNA: TGCGCCAGCAGCTTGGGCGGGACCTACGAGCAGTACTTC.

V and J are TRBV19 and TRBJ1-5, with TRBD1 matching 7 bases. The CDR3 has 16 amino acids. J gave up 3 bases and V 6 bases, and 11 bases lay outside the gene matches. CDR1 and CDR2 from the germline V gene are LNHDA and SQIVND (reference sequence). CDR3: CASRAPGTDFNQPQHF. The CDR3, as DNA: TGTGCCAGTAGGGCGCCGGGGACAGACTTCAATCAGCCCCAGCATTTT.

The chain employs TRBV27 and TRBJ2-1, with 10 positions matching TRBD2. V gave up 0 bases and J gave up 3 bases; unmatched junction bases: 2. The CDR3 consists of 16 residues. The V gene's germline CDR1 is MNHEY and CDR2 SMNVEV (reference sequence). The CDR3 DNA reads as TGTGCCAGCAGTTTATCCGGGACTAGCGTCTACAATGAGCAGTTCTTC. Its protein is CASSLSGTSVYNEQFF.

The rearrangement uses TRBV29-1 and TRBJ1-2; D unclear. This CDR3 region has 12 residues. CDR1 SQVTM and CDR2 ANQGSEA come from the germline V gene. V was cut by 5 bases and J by 0 bases, with 7 bases left in between. Here the CDR3 reads CSVRGPNYGYTF. The DNA of the CDR3 is TGCAGCGTTCGCGGCCCTAACTATGGCTACACCTTC.

V gene TRBV11-2 combines with J gene TRBJ2-1, with a possible D match to TRBD2 (6 bases). The V gene's germline CDR1 is SGHAT and CDR2 FQNNGV. The CDR3 is made up of 19 amino acids. V lost 5 bases, J lost 8 bases, and 31 bases lay in between. CDR3 residues: CASSREATRAYLGLHEQFF. DNA for the CDR3: TGTGCCAGCAGCCGCGAGGCGACTAGGGCCTATTTGGGTTTGCATGAGCAGTTCTTC.

This chain connects TRBV6-1 to TRBJ1-2; 12 bases are a match to TRBD1. The CDR3 sequence is 14 residues long. Per germline, CDR1 MNHNS and CDR2 SASEGT. V shed 6 bases, J shed 3 bases, and the junction held 2 bases outside the gene matches. In nucleotides, the CDR3 is TGTGCCAGCAGCGGGACAGGGGGCTACTATGGCTACACCTTC. Protein: CASSGTGGYYGYTF.

The V gene is TRBV5-1, the J gene TRBJ2-7, with 7 bases aligning to TRBD2. With V trimmed by 2 bases and J by 3 bases, 8 bases remained unmatched. Germline V CDR1 and CDR2: SGHRS, YFSETQ. This CDR3 has 15 residues. The CDR3 is CASSFITSADYEQYF. The DNA for the CDR3 is TGCGCCAGCAGCTTCATAACTAGCGCGGACTACGAGCAGTACTTC. The full variable domain, in which reference TRBV5-1 and TRBJ2-7 provide the parts outside the CDR3, is KAGVTQTPRYLIKTRGQQVTLSCSPISGHRSVSWYQQTPGQGLQFLFEYFSETQRNKGNFPGRFSGRQFSNSRSEMNVSTLELGDSALYLCASSFITSADYEQYFGPGTRLTVT.

This CDR3 reads CASSPRQAAEVGNIQYF. CDR3 in DNA: TGTGCCAGCAGCCCTAGACAGGCCGCCGAGGTGGGGAACATTCAGTACTTC. The chain combines TRBV4-2 with TRBJ2-4, with TRBD1 as a possible D gene (6 bases). Trimming removed 4 bases from V and 7 bases from J, with 23 bases in between. Germline loops: CDR1 LGHNA, CDR2 YNFKEQ. The CDR3 runs 17 residues.